Each of the 32 T cell receptor beta chains below was sequenced from the same sample in a study of human T cells and chemical hapten exposure. The time point: patch test 2, 6 weeks after DPC sensitization. Treatment meaning: therapeutic diphenylcyclopropenone sensitization with weekly scalp DPC. TCRdb reanalysed the RACE reads using MiXCR and keeps one entry per CDR3 protein. This table holds 80,000 to 95,000 distinct CDR3 sequences, more than 9.5% found once. Sequencing used whole blood, obtained in connection with sensitization to the hapten diphenylcyclopropenone (DPC). The origin of the receptors is a middle-aged man with alopecia areata. Some clones in this sample may be carry-over from other donors' samples.

This clonotype was detected a few times. The J gene is TRBJ2-3, the V gene TRBV20-1; D is perhaps TRBD1 or TRBD2 (6 bases each). This CDR3 has 16 residues. V was pared by 1 base and J by 1 base, with 15 bases between. Germline lookup yields CDR1 DFQATT and CDR2 SNEGSKA (reference sequence). Written as DNA, the CDR3 is TGCAGTGCTAGAGGCCGGGGGCGGCGAGGCACAGATACGCAGTATTTT. Protein product: CSARGRGRRGTDTQYF.

This clonotype was recorded a few times. The V call is TRBV19, the J call TRBJ1-2; D might be TRBD1 (5 bases). Germline loops: CDR1 LNHDA, CDR2 SQIVND (reference sequence). CDR3 length equals 13 residues. V lost 8 bases and J lost 1, with 11 bases in between. The CDR3 nucleotides read TGTGCCAGTCTCTCCGGGGGTAACTATGGCTACACCTTC. Its protein product is CASLSGGNYGYTF. The whole variable domain, remainder taken from reference TRBV19 and TRBJ1-2, is DGGITQSPKYLFRKEGQNVTLSCEQNLNHDAMYWYRQDPGQGLRLIYYSQIVNDFQKGDIAEGYSVSREKKESFPLTVTSAQKNPTAFYLCASLSGGNYGYTFGSGTRLTVV.

This clonotype was found a few times. The rearrangement uses TRBV7-2 and TRBJ2-7; 14 bases fit TRBD2. The V gene end was trimmed by 0 bases and the J gene end by 13 bases; junction bases not matched to a gene: 8. The CDR3 consists of 15 residues. From germline, CDR1 is SGHTA and CDR2 FQGNSA. The CDR3, as DNA: TGTGCCAGCAGCTTAGCCCTGGGGACTAGCGGGAGACCCTACTTC. Protein: CASSLALGTSGRPYF.

This clonotype has just a few counts. The J gene is TRBJ2-5, the V gene TRBV12-3 or TRBV12-4; D is undetermined. Trimming removed 2 bases from V and 2 bases from J, with 12 bases in between. The CDR3 is 15 residues long. The CDR3 coding sequence is TGTGCCAGCAGTTTATTCCTAGAATCTCAAGAGACCCAGTACTTC. The encoded protein is CASSLFLESQETQYF.

This clonotype was detected many times. The V and J genes are TRBV29-1 and TRBJ2-3; no clear D gene. The germline gives CDR1 SQVTM, CDR2 ANQGSEA. V gave up 4 bases and J gave up 6 bases, with 5 bases separating them. This CDR3 is built from 10 residues. CDR3 in DNA: TGCAGCGTTGGAGCGGATACGCAGTATTTT. Translated, it gives CSVGADTQYF.

In this sample, this clonotype turned up many times. The chain couples TRBV2 to TRBJ2-1, with 10 positions matching TRBD2. V gave up 3 bases and J gave up 4 bases; unmatched junction bases: 9. The V gene's germline CDR1 is SNHLY and CDR2 FYNNEI. The CDR3 loop spans 17 amino acids. The CDR3 DNA reads TGTGCCAGCAGTGAGCCTAGCGGGAGAAAAATATACAATGAGCAGTTCTTC. Protein product: CASSEPSGRKIYNEQFF. The variable domain in full, completed from reference TRBV2 and TRBJ2-1, reads EPEVTQTPSHQVTQMGQEVILRCVPISNHLYFYWYRQILGQKVEFLVSFYNNEISEKSEIFDDQFSVERPDGSNFTLKIRSTKLEDSAMYFCASSEPSGRKIYNEQFFGPGTRLTVL.

V and J are TRBV12-3 or TRBV12-4 and TRBJ2-2, with 9 bases aligning to TRBD1. The CDR3 runs to 14 residues. The trim removed 10 bases at V and 6 bases at J, leaving 9 bases unmatched. The CDR3 region is CATKWTGVAGELFF. In DNA form, the CDR3 reads TGTGCCACCAAGTGGACAGGGGTTGCCGGGGAGCTGTTTTTT.

This chain joins TRBV6-2 or TRBV6-3 and TRBJ1-2, with TRBD1 as a possible D gene (6 bases). CDR3 length: 16 amino acids. V lost 6 bases and J lost 3, with 20 bases in between. CDR1 is MNHEY, CDR2 SVGEGT, per germline. The CDR3 DNA reads as TGTGCCAGCAGAACCCCTACCCGGGCAGGGGACTATGGCTACACCTTC. Amino acid sequence: CASRTPTRAGDYGYTF.

This clonotype was observed at least ten times. The chain has TRBV20-1 and TRBJ1-6; possibly TRBD1 for D (6 bases). CDR1 is DFQATT, CDR2 SNEGSKA, per germline (reference sequence). The V end was cut by 6 bases, the J end by 7 bases, with 13 bases between. The CDR3 runs 13 residues. CDR3 bases: TGCAGTGCCCCCCAGGGGACGAATTCACCCCTCCACTTT. As protein: CSAPQGTNSPLHF.

This clonotype was seen a handful of times. V and J are TRBV4-2 and TRBJ2-1; 13 nucleotides agree with TRBD2. CDR1 is LGHNA, CDR2 YNFKEQ, per germline. J lost 3 bases, V lost 0 bases, and 11 bases had no gene match. The CDR3 has 20 amino acids. The CDR3 loop is CASSQDPRTSGRGDYNEQFF. The CDR3 coding sequence is TGTGCCAGCAGCCAAGATCCGAGGACTAGCGGGAGAGGGGACTACAATGAGCAGTTCTTC.

This clonotype was counted ten times or more. The chain joins TRBV3-1 to TRBJ2-2, with D unresolved. Per germline, CDR1 LGHDT and CDR2 YNNKEL (reference sequence). There are 15 residues in the CDR3. The V end was cut by 6 bases, the J end by 2 bases, with 13 bases between. The CDR3 spells CASSREALNTGELFF. CDR3 in DNA: TGTGCCAGCAGTCGAGAAGCGCTCAACACCGGGGAGCTGTTTTTT.

This clonotype appeared a few times. The chain couples TRBV5-1 to TRBJ2-3; 9 positions agree with TRBD1. The CDR3 is made up of 13 amino acids. J lost 6 bases, V lost 4 bases, and 3 bases had no gene match. Germline V gene lookup returns CDR1 SGHRS and CDR2 YFSETQ. The CDR3 nucleotides read TGCGCCAGCAGCGGGGACAGGGCCGATACGCAGTATTTT. Its translation: CASSGDRADTQYF.

This clonotype was recorded a few times. The V and J genes are TRBV5-4 and TRBJ2-3; TRBD1 might be the D (5 bases). The CDR3 is made up of 14 amino acids. CDR1 is SGHNT and CDR2 is YYREEE in the germline V gene (reference sequence). V was pared by 4 bases and J by 4 bases, with 13 bases between. The CDR3, as DNA: TGTGCCAGCAGCCCCGGACCAGGGCCAGATACGCAGTATTTT. As protein: CASSPGPGPDTQYF.

This clonotype was found a few times. The rearrangement joins TRBV19 to TRBJ2-3; D uncertain. V shed 7 bases and J shed 6 bases, with 20 bases lying between them. Per germline, CDR1 LNHDA and CDR2 SQIVND (reference sequence). This CDR3 spans 15 amino acids. The CDR3 is CASKVRSSPGDTQYF. DNA of the CDR3: TGTGCCAGTAAAGTCCGGTCTTCCCCTGGGGATACGCAGTATTTT.

There are a few counts of this clonotype. The rearrangement links TRBV15 to TRBJ1-5; D remains ambiguous. CDR1 is LNHNV, CDR2 YYDKDF, per germline (reference sequence). The CDR3 contains 17 residues. V lost 0 bases to trimming and J lost 0 bases, with 12 bases between them. The CDR3 protein is CATSRDLGEYSNQPQHF. In DNA, the CDR3 is TGTGCCACCAGCAGAGATTTGGGAGAGTATAGCAATCAGCCCCAGCATTTT.

The chain carries TRBV3-1 and TRBJ2-2, with D hard to call. Trimming cost V 1 base and J 5 bases, with 8 bases left between them. Germline assignment: CDR1 LGHDT and CDR2 YNNKEL (reference sequence). The CDR3 sequence is 14 residues long. CDR3 protein: CASSQGSGTGELFF. The CDR3 DNA follows: TGTGCCAGCAGCCAAGGGTCCGGGACCGGGGAGCTGTTTTTT.

The chain combines TRBV4-1 with TRBJ2-3; TRBD2 agrees at 8 bases. The ends lost 2 bases at V and 2 bases at J; junction bases unmatched: 9. The CDR3 sequence is 17 residues long. Germline V lookup: CDR1 MGHRA, CDR2 YSYEKL. The CDR3 DNA reads TGCGCCAGCAGCCAAATTTTACGGCGGGGGGACACAGATACGCAGTATTTT. This encodes CASSQILRRGDTDTQYF.

This clonotype came up many times. The chain uses TRBV7-2 and TRBJ2-7, with 8 bases identical to TRBD2. This CDR3 is 15 amino acids long. Unmatched junction bases numbered 4, after V lost 0 bases and J lost 3 bases. CDR1 and CDR2 from the germline V gene are SGHTA and FQGNSA. The CDR3 loop reads CASSLAPGGDYEQYF. The CDR3, as DNA: TGTGCCAGCAGCTTAGCGCCGGGGGGGGACTACGAGCAGTACTTC.

The V gene is TRBV6-1, the J gene TRBJ2-4; D may be TRBD2 (6 bases). This CDR3 spans 17 amino acids. The V gene lost 6 bases and the J gene lost 3 bases, with 21 bases spanning the gap. Germline V gene sequence: CDR1 MNHNS, CDR2 SASEGT. The CDR3, as DNA: TGTGCCAGCAGCGCCGGGACGGGGGAAGGTGGCAAAAACATTCAGTACTTC. Its translation: CASSAGTGEGGKNIQYF.

This clonotype has a single count. The chain has TRBV29-1 and TRBJ1-1; the D is unclear. V was cut by 1 base and J by 10 bases, with 13 bases left in between. This CDR3 is built from 12 residues. The V gene's germline CDR1 is SQVTM and CDR2 ANQGSEA. The CDR3, as DNA: TGCAGCGTTGAAGGAAACGGGTGGGGAGCTTTCTTT. This translates into CSVEGNGWGAFF. Full variable domain (remainder filled in from reference TRBV29-1 and TRBJ1-1): SAVISQKPSRDICQRGTSLTIQCQVDSQVTMMFWYRQQPGQSLTLIATANQGSEATYESGFVIDKFPISRPNLTFSTLTVSNMSPEDSSIYLCSVEGNGWGAFFGQGTRLTVV.

V and J are TRBV29-1 and TRBJ2-3; D possibly corresponds to TRBD2 (6 bases). The CDR3 length is 16 residues. Germline values: CDR1 SQVTM, CDR2 ANQGSEA. The ends were cut back, 2 bases at V and 2 bases at J, with 17 bases in the middle. The CDR3 reads CSVETIGGGATDTQYF. DNA for the CDR3: TGCAGCGTTGAAACGATAGGCGGCGGGGCCACAGATACGCAGTATTTT.

This clonotype was counted between two and nine times. The genes are TRBV30 and TRBJ1-5, with D uncertain. CDR1 and CDR2 from the germline V gene are GTSNPN and SVGIG (reference sequence). Trimming took 0 bases from V and 7 from J, leaving 13 bases between them. The CDR3 is made up of 14 amino acids. CDR3 coding DNA: TGTGCCTGGAGTGTACCCCCGGAGGGACAGCCCCAGCATTTT. This codes for CAWSVPPEGQPQHF. Combining the CDR3 with reference TRBV30 and TRBJ1-5 gives the whole variable domain SQTIHQWPATLVQPVGSPLSLECTVEGTSNPNLYWYRQAAGRGLQLLFYSVGIGQISSEVPQNLSASRPQDRQFILSSKKLLLSDSGFYLCAWSVPPEGQPQHFGDGTRLSIL.

This clonotype occurred many times. This chain links TRBV13 with TRBJ2-1, with TRBD2 matching 8 bases. CDR3 size: 14 residues. CDR1 is PRHDT, CDR2 FYEKMQ, per germline (reference sequence). Trimming removed 5 bases from V and 9 bases from J; junction bases left unmatched: 9. CDR3 in DNA: TGTGCCAGCAGCCAAAGACTAGCGCCGGGTGAGCAGTTCTTC. It is translated as CASSQRLAPGEQFF.

The chain has TRBV29-1 and TRBJ1-5; D perhaps matches TRBD1 (5 bases). Germline lookup yields CDR1 SQVTM and CDR2 ANQGSEA. V lost 4 bases, J lost 6 bases, and 16 bases lay in between. The CDR3 runs to 14 residues. The CDR3 sequence is CSVATAAGSQPQHF. In DNA form, the CDR3 reads TGCAGCGTTGCGACAGCAGCGGGTAGTCAGCCCCAGCATTTT.

This clonotype was seen ten or more times. The chain couples TRBV7-2 to TRBJ2-5, with TRBD2 matching 8 bases. Germline assignment: CDR1 SGHTA and CDR2 FQGNSA. The CDR3 contains 17 residues. The V segment lost 1 base and the J segment 2 bases; nucleotides outside the gene matches: 9. CDR3 nucleotides: TGTGCCAGCAGCTTAGTTGGTAGCGGGGCCCTTCAAGAGACCCAGTACTTC. The encoded protein is CASSLVGSGALQETQYF. Drawing the rest from reference TRBV7-2 and TRBJ2-5, the complete variable domain is GAGVSQSPSNKVTEKGKDVELRCDPISGHTALYWYRQSLGQGLEFLIYFQGNSAPDKSGLPSDRFSAERTGGSVSTLTIQRTQQEDSAVYLCASSLVGSGALQETQYFGPGTRLLVL.

The chain carries TRBV14 and TRBJ2-7; D is possibly TRBD1 (6 bases). The length of the CDR3 is 14 residues. V was clipped by 1 base and J by 4 bases, with 11 bases between them. Germline CDR1 SGHDN, CDR2 FVKESK. Written as DNA, the CDR3 is TGTGCCAGCAGCCAAGTGGGGGCAGGGTACGAGCAGTACGTC. Translation gives CASSQVGAGYEQYV.

V usage is TRBV19 and J usage is TRBJ2-6; D is perhaps TRBD1 (5 bases). V lost 6 bases and J lost 2, with 11 bases in between. The germline CDR1 and CDR2 sequences are LNHDA and SQIVND (reference sequence). The CDR3 extends over 15 amino acids. CDR3: CASRDQGTGANVLTF. Here the CDR3 DNA reads TGTGCCAGTAGGGACCAGGGTACTGGGGCCAACGTCCTGACTTTC.

This clonotype showed up just a few times. The genes are TRBV28 and TRBJ1-2; D gene unclear. Germline loops: CDR1 MDHEN, CDR2 SYDVKM. This CDR3 region has 14 residues. V lost 5 bases and J lost 6, with 16 bases in between. For the CDR3, the DNA is TGTGCCAGCAGTCCTAGCGGGTCTCCGGATGGCTACACCTTC. Its translation: CASSPSGSPDGYTF.

This clonotype has only a few counts. The chain has TRBV7-9 and TRBJ1-2, with TRBD1 matching 9 bases. In germline, CDR1 is SEHNR, CDR2 FQNEAQ (reference sequence). V shed 4 bases, J shed 4 bases, and the junction held 1 base outside the gene matches. This CDR3 spans 13 amino acids. Here the CDR3 reads CASSSTGGYGYTF. CDR3 DNA sequence: TGTGCCAGCAGCTCGACAGGGGGCTATGGCTACACCTTC.

This chain connects TRBV3-1 to TRBJ1-4; the D gene is possibly TRBD1 (5 bases). Germline V gene lookup returns CDR1 LGHDT and CDR2 YNNKEL (reference sequence). Trimming took off 6 bases at V and 0 bases at J, with 20 bases between the two ends. The CDR3 is 18 residues long. The DNA for the CDR3 is TGTGCCAGCAGAAAAGGGGTGTCCTTGTCCACAACTAATGAAAAACTGTTTTTT. Translating it yields CASRKGVSLSTTNEKLFF.

V usage is TRBV3-1 and J usage is TRBJ2-1; no definite D call. Trimming took off 3 bases at V and 0 bases at J, with 9 bases between the two ends. The CDR3 has 15 amino acids. Germline V gene lookup returns CDR1 LGHDT and CDR2 YNNKEL (reference sequence). The CDR3 DNA sequence: TGTGCCAGCAGCCAGTCGGTGAGCTCCTACAATGAGCAGTTCTTC. It specifies CASSQSVSSYNEQFF.

This clonotype was found a few times. V is TRBV11-3 and J is TRBJ2-3; TRBD2 aligns across 9 bases. The CDR3 has 15 amino acids. The germline V gene has CDR1 SGHNT and CDR2 YENEEA. V was clipped by 5 bases and J by 6 bases; unmatched bases: 9. CDR3 amino acids: CASSPRSGSADTQYF. CDR3 nucleotides: TGTGCCAGCAGCCCGCGTAGCGGGAGCGCTGATACGCAGTATTTT.